This T cell receptor beta chain was sequenced in a study of T cells in Graves' hyperthyroidism and ophthalmopathy. General study results and limits: The model made its ophthalmopathy prediction, and onset followed a median approximately 6 months later. Stable hyperthyroidism and ophthalmopathy were separated using 13 V-J signatures.

Trimming took off 4 bases at V and 8 bases at J, with 15 bases between the two ends. Per germline, CDR1 SGHRS and CDR2 YFSETQ. This CDR3 is built from 13 residues. This clonotype was counted ten times or more. The antigen remains unidentified. Exclusion followed for patients with uncontrolled infection, other autoimmune disease, pregnancy or lactation. It was RNA transcripts that yielded the amplified TCR beta CDR3 regions. With the HTBI primer set, the TCR CDR3 went through a first round of RT-PCR. From the multiplex PCR reads, TCRdb called clonotypes with MiXCR, one entry per CDR3 protein. The profile shows 730,000 or so distinct CDR3 sequences, 15% to 20% of them singletons.

This sequence was found in a woman aged 50 to 65 with Graves' hyperthyroidism that later progressed to Graves' ophthalmopathy. Input material: blood. The chain recombines TRBV5-1 with TRBJ1-1; unclear D gene. CDR3 in DNA: TGCGCCAGCAGCCGCGAGCAGGAGGGAGAAGCTTTCTTT. This codes for CASSREQEGEAFF.